This T cell receptor (beta chain) is drawn from a study of cytomegalovirus exposure and HLA in healthy donors. Study findings and constraints: It was taken for granted in presence/absence analyses that sequencing depth across donors was roughly uniform. A list of roughly 160 TCR beta chains associated with cytomegalovirus was given. Analysis was performed later, and it showed HLA-associated TCR beta chains to be more clonally expanded than equally common others.

Notes on this clone: Its matching antigen is unknown.

The PCR used 60 Vbeta and 13 Jbeta primers. Clones were read by immunoSEQ multiplex PCR, and TCRdb kept only the in-frame ones, dropping some. The sample lists 190,000 or so clones, 83% seen once, with 1.6% in the top ten. CDR3 length: 15 amino acids. The source is a man aged 45 to 65 in good health and CMV-seronegative. This chain connects TRBV21-1 to TRBJ2-7; TRBD2, as called in the table, went unchecked against the DNA. TRBV21-1 is given as a pseudogene. Sequencing was performed on PBMCs. The CDR3 reads CASSKKGGPDFEQYF. Written as DNA, the CDR3 is TGTGCCAGCAGCAAAAAGGGGGGGCCGGATTTCGAGCAGTACTTC.